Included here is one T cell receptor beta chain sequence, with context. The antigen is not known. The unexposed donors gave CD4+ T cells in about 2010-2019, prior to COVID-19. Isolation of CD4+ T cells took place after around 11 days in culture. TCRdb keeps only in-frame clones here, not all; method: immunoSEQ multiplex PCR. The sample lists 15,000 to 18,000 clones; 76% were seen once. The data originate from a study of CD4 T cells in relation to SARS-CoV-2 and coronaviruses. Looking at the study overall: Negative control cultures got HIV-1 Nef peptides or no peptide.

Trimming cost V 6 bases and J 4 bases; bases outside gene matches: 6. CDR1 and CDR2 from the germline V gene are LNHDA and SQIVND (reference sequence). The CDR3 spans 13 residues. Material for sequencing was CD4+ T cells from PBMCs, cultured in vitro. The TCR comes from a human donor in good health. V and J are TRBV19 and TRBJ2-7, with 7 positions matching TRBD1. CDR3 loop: CASSRDRVYEQYF. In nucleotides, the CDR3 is TGTGCCAGTAGCCGCGACAGGGTTTACGAGCAGTACTTC.